This is a list of T cell receptor beta chains from one sample in a study of memory CD4+ T cells and cytomegalovirus serostatus. Assay used: immunoSEQ multiplex PCR; TCRdb lists only in-frame clones, some missing. The repertoire holds approximately 61,000 clones, with more than 75% as singletons. The source material was memory CD4+ T cells from blood. The receptors stem from an adult in good health and CMV-seronegative. CDR3s include the opening cysteine and the closing phenylalanine or tryptophan. Fields, in order: V gene, D gene, clone size, J gene, CDR3 protein, CDR3 DNA. A D gene is named only where the DNA matches it firmly. Clone size is given for some rows only: seen once, a few or many times, or a class if the clone is expanded.

>TRBV6-1|.|.|TRBJ1-5
CASSDFQVNQPQHF
TGTGCCAGCAGTGACTTCCAGGTGAATCAGCCCCAGCATTTT
>TRBV7-2|.|.|TRBJ2-1
CASSFGEQQFF
TGTGCCAGCAGCTTTGGGGAGCAGCAGTTCTTC
>TRBV6-1|TRBD2|few|TRBJ2-5
CASSWTRGETQYF
TGTGCCAGCAGCTGGACTAGGGGAGAGACCCAGTACTTC
>TRBV6-1|.|.|TRBJ1-3
CASSEGYTIYF
TGTGCCAGCAGTGAAGGGTACACCATATATTTT
>TRBV6-1|TRBD2|.|TRBJ2-7
CASSKGGSGSYEQYF
TGTGCCAGCAGCAAGGGGGGTAGCGGGAGCTACGAGCAGTACTTC
>TRBV5-1|.|.|TRBJ1-1
CASSLSPTGNTEAFF
TGCGCCAGCAGCTTGTCCCCCACGGGGAACACTGAAGCTTTCTTT
>TRBV5-1|.|.|TRBJ2-2
CASSLVPATANTGELFF
TGCGCCAGCAGCTTGGTCCCGGCCACAGCGAACACCGGGGAGCTGTTTTTT
>TRBV7-6|TRBD1|.|TRBJ2-5
CASSRDREETQYF
TGTGCCAGCAGCCGGGACAGGGAAGAGACCCAGTACTTC
>TRBV2|.|.|TRBJ2-7
CASSEQGEAYEQYF
TGTGCCAGCAGTGAACAGGGGGAGGCCTACGAGCAGTACTTC
>TRBV10-3|TRBD2|.|TRBJ2-7
CAISESSGSSYEQYF
TGTGCCATCAGTGAGTCTAGCGGGAGCTCCTACGAGCAGTACTTC
>TRBV4-2|.|.|TRBJ2-1
CASSQENKLQYNEQFF
TGTGCCAGCAGCCAAGAGAATAAACTGCAATACAATGAGCAGTTCTTC
>TRBV28|TRBD1|.|TRBJ1-1
CASKTTVTGEAFF
TGTGCCAGCAAAACAACGGTGACAGGGGAAGCTTTCTTT
>TRBV27|TRBD1|.|TRBJ1-1
CASRTNRGGSEAFF
TGTGCCAGCAGAACCAACAGGGGAGGCAGTGAAGCTTTCTTT
>TRBV7-3|.|.|TRBJ2-7
CASSLTSTYEQYF
TGTGCCAGCAGCTTAACTAGCACCTACGAGCAGTACTTC
>TRBV7-2|.|.|TRBJ1-3
CASSTSTGSSLYF
TGTGCCAGCAGCACCTCTACCGGGAGCAGCCTATATTTT
>TRBV9|.|.|TRBJ2-3
CASSVEGDTQYF
TGTGCCAGCAGCGTCGAGGGGGATACGCAGTATTTT
>TRBV19|TRBD1|.|TRBJ2-2
CASSQQGRTGELFF
TGTGCCAGTAGTCAACAGGGGCGCACCGGGGAGCTGTTTTTT
>TRBV5-4|.|few|TRBJ1-1
CATGKGGTEAFF
TGTGCCACCGGGAAGGGGGGGACTGAAGCTTTCTTT
>TRBV5-8|.|.|TRBJ2-7
CASSVAEGRYEQYF
TGTGCCAGCAGCGTAGCGGAGGGCCGCTACGAGCAGTACTTC
>TRBV28|TRBD1|.|TRBJ2-3
CASSPRQGDTQYF
TGTGCCAGCAGCCCTCGACAGGGGGATACGCAGTATTTT
>TRBV4-2|TRBD1|.|TRBJ2-2
CASSLRMRGLAGELFF
TGTGCCAGCAGCCTGAGAATGAGGGGGCTGGCCGGGGAGCTGTTTTTT
>TRBV13|.|.|TRBJ1-1
CASTLRGLRTEAFF
TGTGCCAGCACCTTACGGGGGCTGAGGACTGAAGCTTTCTTT
>TRBV27|.|.|TRBJ1-2
CASKTSGTANYGYTF
TGTGCCAGCAAGACCTCCGGGACCGCTAACTATGGCTACACCTTC
>TRBV5-1|TRBD2|few|TRBJ2-4
CASSPGSGSVIQYF
TGCGCCAGCAGCCCGGGGAGCGGGAGCGTCATTCAGTACTTC
>TRBV6-1|.|.|TRBJ1-4
CASCRQSGVEKLFF
TGTGCCAGCTGCAGACAGTCGGGAGTCGAAAAACTGTTTTTT
>TRBV28|TRBD2|.|TRBJ2-3
CASSPHGGADTQYF
TGTGCCAGCAGTCCCCATGGGGGGGCAGATACGCAGTATTTT
>TRBV28|.|.|TRBJ2-7
CASSPNKMGLHSYEQYF
TGTGCCAGCAGTCCCAATAAGATGGGACTCCACTCCTACGAGCAGTACTTC
>TRBV4-1|TRBD1|few|TRBJ1-1
CASSPGQGKKYTEAFF
TGCGCCAGCAGCCCGGGACAGGGCAAGAAGTACACTGAAGCTTTCTTT
>TRBV11-2|.|.|TRBJ2-2
CASSLWVQSTGELFF
TGTGCCAGCAGCTTATGGGTCCAGTCTACCGGGGAGCTGTTTTTT
>TRBV18|TRBD1|.|TRBJ1-4
CASSPGQGSNEKLFF
TGTGCCAGCTCACCAGGACAGGGATCGAATGAAAAACTGTTTTTT
>TRBV18|.|once|TRBJ2-7
CASSPGTPNYEQYF
TGTGCCAGCTCACCCGGGACACCCAACTACGAGCAGTACTTC
>TRBV7-3|.|few|TRBJ2-5
CASSLTMIGTGAQYF
TGTGCCAGCAGCTTAACTATGATAGGGACCGGGGCCCAGTACTTC
>TRBV5-4|.|.|TRBJ1-1
CASSDGRSPAFF
TGTGCCAGCAGCGACGGTAGGTCACCAGCTTTCTTT
>TRBV19|.|.|TRBJ1-5
CASSIVVRSNQPQHF
TGTGCCAGTAGTATAGTAGTCCGGAGCAATCAGCCCCAGCATTTT
>TRBV5-1|.|once|TRBJ2-1
CASSLTTTSSYNEQFF
TGCGCCAGCAGCTTGACTACAACGAGCTCCTACAATGAGCAGTTCTTC
>TRBV5-1|.|.|TRBJ2-7
CASSLTAGSYEQYF
TGCGCCAGCAGCTTAACCGCAGGCTCCTACGAGCAGTACTTC
>TRBV6-1|.|.|TRBJ1-1
CASSEGIGVNTEAFF
TGTGCCAGCAGTGAAGGGATAGGGGTGAACACTGAAGCTTTCTTT
>TRBV6-1|.|.|TRBJ1-6
CASSERVGGYNSPLHF
TGTGCCAGCAGTGAAAGGGTTGGGGGCTATAATTCACCCCTCCACTTT
>TRBV6-7|TRBD2|once|TRBJ2-1
CASSPTGGFF
TGTGCCAGCAGCCCAACGGGGGGGTTCTTC
>TRBV5-1|.|.|TRBJ1-2
CASSLRLATASYGYTF
TGCGCCAGCAGCTTAAGGTTGGCAACGGCGAGCTATGGCTACACCTTC
>TRBV27|.|.|TRBJ2-6
CASSLGWVSGANVLTF
TGTGCCAGCAGTTTAGGGTGGGTCTCTGGGGCCAACGTCCTGACTTTC
>TRBV2|.|once|TRBJ2-7
CASTRAYEQYF
TGTGCCAGCACCCGGGCCTACGAGCAGTACTTC
>TRBV30|TRBD1|.|TRBJ2-5
CAWSVTGGAQETQYF
TGTGCCTGGAGTGTCACAGGGGGCGCCCAGGAGACCCAGTACTTC
>TRBV6-5|.|few|TRBJ1-3
CATIKWGSSGNTIYF
TGTGCCACCATAAAGTGGGGGAGCTCTGGAAACACCATATATTTT
>TRBV7-9|.|.|TRBJ1-6
CASSPDWGNSPLHF
TGTGCCAGCAGCCCGGACTGGGGGAATTCACCCCTCCACTTT
>TRBV4-1|.|.|TRBJ2-5
CASTRREGEETQYF
TGCGCCAGCACCAGGAGGGAGGGGGAAGAGACCCAGTACTTC
>TRBV18|.|.|TRBJ1-5
CASSPPGNSNQPQHF
TGTGCCAGCTCACCACCAGGTAATAGCAATCAGCCCCAGCATTTT